This T cell receptor (beta chain) appears in the sequencing data of a study of T cell changes during pregnancy in multiple sclerosis. Libraries were prepared by immunoSEQ multiplex PCR; TCRdb keeps only in-frame clonotypes and omits some of them. Of about 65,000 clones in the sample, around 92% are singletons; the top ten hold 3%. Trimming took 3 bases from V and 4 from J; bases not matched to a gene: 11. In germline, CDR1 is SNHLY, CDR2 FYNNEI. This CDR3 spans 19 amino acids. The TCR sequence derives from a female donor in good health, enrolled as a control in a pregnancy study. The V gene is TRBV2, the J gene TRBJ2-5; 16 bases agree with TRBD2. Material: CD8+ T cells from peripheral blood mononuclear cells, obtained in the third trimester of pregnancy. CDR3 bases: TGTGCCAGCAGTGAGATCATGGGACTAGCGGGGGGGCCTCGAGAGACCCAGTACTTC. Encoded protein: CASSEIMGLAGGPRETQYF. Supplemented by reference TRBV2 and TRBJ2-5, the full variable domain reads EPEVTQTPSHQVTQMGQEVILRCVPISNHLYFYWYRQILGQKVEFLVSFYNNEISEKSEIFDDQFSVERPDGSNFTLKIRSTKLEDSAMYFCASSEIMGLAGGPRETQYFGPGTRLLVL.